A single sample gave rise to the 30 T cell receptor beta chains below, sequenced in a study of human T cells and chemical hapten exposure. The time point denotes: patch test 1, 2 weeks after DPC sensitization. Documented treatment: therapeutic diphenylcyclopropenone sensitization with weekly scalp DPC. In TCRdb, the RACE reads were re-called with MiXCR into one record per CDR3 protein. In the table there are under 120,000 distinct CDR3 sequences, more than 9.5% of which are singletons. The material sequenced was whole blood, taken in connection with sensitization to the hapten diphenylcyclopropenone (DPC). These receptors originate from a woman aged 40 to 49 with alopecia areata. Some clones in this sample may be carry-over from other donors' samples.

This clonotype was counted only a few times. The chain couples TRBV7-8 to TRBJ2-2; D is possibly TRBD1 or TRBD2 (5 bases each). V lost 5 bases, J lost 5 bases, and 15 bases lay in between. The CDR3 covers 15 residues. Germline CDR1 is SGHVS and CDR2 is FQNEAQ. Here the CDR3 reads CASSLRGRETGELFF. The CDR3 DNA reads TGTGCCAGCAGCCTAAGGGGCAGGGAGACCGGGGAGCTGTTTTTT.

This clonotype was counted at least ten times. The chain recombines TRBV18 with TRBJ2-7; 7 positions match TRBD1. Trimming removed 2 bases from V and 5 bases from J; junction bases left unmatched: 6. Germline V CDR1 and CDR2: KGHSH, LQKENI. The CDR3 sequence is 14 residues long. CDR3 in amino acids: CASSPRTGSDEQYF. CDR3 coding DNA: TGTGCCAGCTCACCAAGGACAGGATCGGACGAGCAGTACTTC.

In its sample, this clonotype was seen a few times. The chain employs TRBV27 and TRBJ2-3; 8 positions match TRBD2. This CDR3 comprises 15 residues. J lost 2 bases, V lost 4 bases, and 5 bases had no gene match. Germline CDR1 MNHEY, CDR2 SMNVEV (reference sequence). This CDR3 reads CASSSREAHTDTQYF. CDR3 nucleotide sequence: TGTGCCAGCAGTTCGCGGGAGGCTCACACAGATACGCAGTATTTT.

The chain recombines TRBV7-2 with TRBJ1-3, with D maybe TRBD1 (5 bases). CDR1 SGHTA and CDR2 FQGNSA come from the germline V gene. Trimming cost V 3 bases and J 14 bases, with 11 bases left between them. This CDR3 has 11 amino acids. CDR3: CASSLGRPVYF. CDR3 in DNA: TGTGCCAGCAGCTTGGGACGCCCGGTATATTTT.

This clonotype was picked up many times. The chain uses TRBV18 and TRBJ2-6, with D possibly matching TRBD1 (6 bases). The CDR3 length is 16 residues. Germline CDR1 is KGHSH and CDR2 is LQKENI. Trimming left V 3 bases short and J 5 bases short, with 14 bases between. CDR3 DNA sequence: TGTGCCAGCTCACCTTTGTACAGGGAGCGGGCCAACGTCCTGACTTTC. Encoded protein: CASSPLYRERANVLTF.

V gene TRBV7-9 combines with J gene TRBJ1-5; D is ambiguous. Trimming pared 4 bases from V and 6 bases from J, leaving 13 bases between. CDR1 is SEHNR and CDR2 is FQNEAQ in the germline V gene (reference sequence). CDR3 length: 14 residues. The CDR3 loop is CASSSTPDTQPQHF. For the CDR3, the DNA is TGTGCCAGCAGCTCCACTCCAGATACTCAGCCCCAGCATTTT.

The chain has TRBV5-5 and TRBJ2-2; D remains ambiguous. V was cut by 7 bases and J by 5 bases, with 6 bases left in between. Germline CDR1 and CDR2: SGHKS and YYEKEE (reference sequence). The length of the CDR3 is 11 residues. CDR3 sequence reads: CASGHTGELFF. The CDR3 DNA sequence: TGTGCCAGCGGCCATACCGGGGAGCTGTTTTTT.

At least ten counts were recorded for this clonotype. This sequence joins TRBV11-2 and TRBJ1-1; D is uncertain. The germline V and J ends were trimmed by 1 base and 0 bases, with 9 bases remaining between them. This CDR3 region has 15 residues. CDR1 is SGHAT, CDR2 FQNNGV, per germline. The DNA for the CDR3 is TGTGCCAGCAGCTTAGTTCTGGGGATGAACACTGAAGCTTTCTTT. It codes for CASSLVLGMNTEAFF.

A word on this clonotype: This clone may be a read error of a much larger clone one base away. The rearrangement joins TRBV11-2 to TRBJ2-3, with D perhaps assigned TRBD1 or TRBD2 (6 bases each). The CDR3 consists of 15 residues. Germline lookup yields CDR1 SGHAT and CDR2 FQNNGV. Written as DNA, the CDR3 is TGTGCCAGCAGCTTAGCGGGGGCCCGCACAGATACGCAGAATTTT. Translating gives CASSLAGARTDTQNF.

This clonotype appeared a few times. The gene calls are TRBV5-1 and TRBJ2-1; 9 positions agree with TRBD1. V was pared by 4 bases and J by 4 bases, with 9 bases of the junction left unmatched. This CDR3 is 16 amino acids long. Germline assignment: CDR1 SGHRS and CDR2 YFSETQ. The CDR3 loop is CASSAGSGQGYNEQFF. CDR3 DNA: TGCGCCAGCAGCGCGGGGTCGGGACAGGGATACAATGAGCAGTTCTTC.

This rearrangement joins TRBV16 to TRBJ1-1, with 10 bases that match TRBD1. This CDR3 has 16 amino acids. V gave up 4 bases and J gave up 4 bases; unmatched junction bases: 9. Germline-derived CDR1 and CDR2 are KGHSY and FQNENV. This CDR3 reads CASSPRDRGRGTEAFF. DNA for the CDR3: TGTGCCAGCAGCCCCCGGGACAGGGGACGTGGCACTGAAGCTTTCTTT. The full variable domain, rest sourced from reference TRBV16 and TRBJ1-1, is GEEVAQTPKHLVRGEGQKAKLYCAPIKGHSYVFWYQQVLKNEFKFLISFQNENVFDETGMPKERFSAKCLPNSPCSLEIQATKLEDSAVYFCASSPRDRGRGTEAFFGQGTRLTVV.

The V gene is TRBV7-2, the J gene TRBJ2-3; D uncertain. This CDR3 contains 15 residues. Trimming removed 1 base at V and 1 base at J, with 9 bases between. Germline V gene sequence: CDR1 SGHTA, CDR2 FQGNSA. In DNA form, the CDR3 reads TGTGCCAGCAGCTTAGAGGGCCGGGGCACAGATACGCAGTATTTT. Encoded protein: CASSLEGRGTDTQYF.

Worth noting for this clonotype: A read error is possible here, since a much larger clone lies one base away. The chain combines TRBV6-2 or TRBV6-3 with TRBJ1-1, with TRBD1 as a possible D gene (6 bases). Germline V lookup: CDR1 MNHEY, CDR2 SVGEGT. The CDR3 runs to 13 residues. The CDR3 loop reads CASRPPGDTEASF. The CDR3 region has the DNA TGTGCCAGCAGGCCCCCGGGGGACACTGAAGCTTCCTTT.

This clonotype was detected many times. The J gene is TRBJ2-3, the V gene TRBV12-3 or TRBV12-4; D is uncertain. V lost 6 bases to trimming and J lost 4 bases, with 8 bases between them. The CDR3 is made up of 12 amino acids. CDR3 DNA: TGTGCCAGCAGACCCCACGCAGATACGCAGTATTTT. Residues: CASRPHADTQYF.

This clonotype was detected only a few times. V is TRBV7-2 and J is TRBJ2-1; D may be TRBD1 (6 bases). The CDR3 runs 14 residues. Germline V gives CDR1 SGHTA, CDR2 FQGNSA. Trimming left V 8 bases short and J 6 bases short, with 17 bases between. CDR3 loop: CASSRQALSNEQFF. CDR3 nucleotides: TGTGCCAGCTCCCGACAGGCCCTCTCCAATGAGCAGTTCTTC.

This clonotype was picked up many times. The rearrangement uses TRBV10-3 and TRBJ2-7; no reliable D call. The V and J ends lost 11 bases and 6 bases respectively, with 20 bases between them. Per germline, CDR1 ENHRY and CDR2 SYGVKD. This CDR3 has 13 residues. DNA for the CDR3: TGTGCCGCTGCCCAGGACGGTCCCGCCGAGCAGTACTTC. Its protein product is CAAAQDGPAEQYF.

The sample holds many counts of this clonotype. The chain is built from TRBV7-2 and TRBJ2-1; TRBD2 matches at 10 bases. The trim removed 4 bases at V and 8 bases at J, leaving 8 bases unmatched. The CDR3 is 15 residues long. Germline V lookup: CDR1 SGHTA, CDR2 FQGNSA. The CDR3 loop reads CASSSSSGSYHEQFF. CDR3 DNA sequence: TGTGCCAGCAGCTCATCTAGCGGGAGTTACCATGAGCAGTTCTTC.

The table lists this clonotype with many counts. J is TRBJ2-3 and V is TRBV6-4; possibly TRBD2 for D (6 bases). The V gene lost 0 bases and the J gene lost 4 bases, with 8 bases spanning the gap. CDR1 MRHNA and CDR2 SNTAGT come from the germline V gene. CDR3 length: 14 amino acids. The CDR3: CASSDSGGSDTQYF. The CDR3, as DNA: TGTGCCAGCAGTGACTCTGGGGGGTCAGATACGCAGTATTTT.

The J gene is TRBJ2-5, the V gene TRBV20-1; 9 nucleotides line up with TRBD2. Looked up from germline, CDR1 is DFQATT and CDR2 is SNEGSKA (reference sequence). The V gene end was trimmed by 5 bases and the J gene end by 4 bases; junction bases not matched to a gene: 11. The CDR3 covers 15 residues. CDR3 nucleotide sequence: TGCAGTGCTTCAGCGCGGGGGGGCCGAAGAGAGACCCAGTACTTC. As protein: CSASARGGRRETQYF.

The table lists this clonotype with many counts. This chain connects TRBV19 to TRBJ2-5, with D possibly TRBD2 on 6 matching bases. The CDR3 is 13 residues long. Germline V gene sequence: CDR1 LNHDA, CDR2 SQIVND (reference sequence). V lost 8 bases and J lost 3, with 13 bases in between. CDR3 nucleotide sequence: TGTGCCAGTGGGGGGAGCATGAAAGAGACCCAGTACTTC. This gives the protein CASGGSMKETQYF. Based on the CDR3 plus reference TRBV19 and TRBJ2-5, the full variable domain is DGGITQSPKYLFRKEGQNVTLSCEQNLNHDAMYWYRQDPGQGLRLIYYSQIVNDFQKGDIAEGYSVSREKKESFPLTVTSAQKNPTAFYLCASGGSMKETQYFGPGTRLLVL.

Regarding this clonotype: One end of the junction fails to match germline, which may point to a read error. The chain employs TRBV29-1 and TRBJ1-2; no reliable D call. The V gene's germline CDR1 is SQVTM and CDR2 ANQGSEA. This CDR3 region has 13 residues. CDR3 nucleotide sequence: TGCAGCTTTGAGGGATTACGGGACTATGGCTACACCTTC. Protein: CSFEGLRDYGYTF.

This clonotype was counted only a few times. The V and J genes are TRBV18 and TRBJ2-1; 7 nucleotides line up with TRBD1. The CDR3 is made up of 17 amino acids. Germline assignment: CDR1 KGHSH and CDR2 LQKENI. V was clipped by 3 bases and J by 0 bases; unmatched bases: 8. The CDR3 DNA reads TGTGCCAGCTCACCGGGAAGGGGGCAGAGCTCCTACAATGAGCAGTTCTTC. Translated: CASSPGRGQSSYNEQFF.

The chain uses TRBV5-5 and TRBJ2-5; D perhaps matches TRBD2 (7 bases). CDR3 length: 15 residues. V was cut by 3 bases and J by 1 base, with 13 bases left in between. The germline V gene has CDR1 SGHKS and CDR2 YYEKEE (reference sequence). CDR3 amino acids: CASSWRGRAQETQYF. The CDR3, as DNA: TGTGCCAGCAGCTGGAGGGGGAGGGCCCAAGAGACCCAGTACTTC. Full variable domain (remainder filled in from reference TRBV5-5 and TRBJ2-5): DAGVTQSPTHLIKTRGQQVTLRCSPISGHKSVSWYQQVLGQGPQFIFQYYEKEERGRGNFPDRFSARQFPNYSSELNVNALLLGDSALYLCASSWRGRAQETQYFGPGTRLLVL.

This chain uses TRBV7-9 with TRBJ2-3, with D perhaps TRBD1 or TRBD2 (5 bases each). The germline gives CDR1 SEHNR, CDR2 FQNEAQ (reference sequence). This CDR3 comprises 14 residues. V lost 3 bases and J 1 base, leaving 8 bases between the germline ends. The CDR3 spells CASSLGVGTDTQYF. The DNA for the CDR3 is TGTGCCAGCAGCTTGGGGGTTGGCACAGATACGCAGTATTTT.

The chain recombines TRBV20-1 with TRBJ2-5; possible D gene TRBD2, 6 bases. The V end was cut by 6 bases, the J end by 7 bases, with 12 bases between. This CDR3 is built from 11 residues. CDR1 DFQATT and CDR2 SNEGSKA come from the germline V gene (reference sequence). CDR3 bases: TGCAGTGCAACGAGGCGGGGGACCCAGTACTTC. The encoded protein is CSATRRGTQYF.

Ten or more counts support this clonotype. CDR3 sequence: CASRPGTGYFYGYTF. The CDR3 DNA sequence: TGTGCCAGCAGACCCGGGACAGGGTACTTCTATGGCTACACCTTC. This chain joins TRBV28 and TRBJ1-2, with TRBD1 identical over 9 bases. The germline gives CDR1 MDHEN, CDR2 SYDVKM. The CDR3 has 15 residues. Trimming took 6 bases from V and 4 from J; bases not matched to a gene: 9.

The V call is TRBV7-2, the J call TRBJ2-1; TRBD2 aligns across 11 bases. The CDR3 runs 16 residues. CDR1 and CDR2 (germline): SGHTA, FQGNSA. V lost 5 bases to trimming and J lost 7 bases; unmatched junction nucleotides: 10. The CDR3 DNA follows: TGTGCCAGCAGCGGACAGACTAGCGGGGTCTATAATGAGCAGTTCTTC. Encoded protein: CASSGQTSGVYNEQFF.

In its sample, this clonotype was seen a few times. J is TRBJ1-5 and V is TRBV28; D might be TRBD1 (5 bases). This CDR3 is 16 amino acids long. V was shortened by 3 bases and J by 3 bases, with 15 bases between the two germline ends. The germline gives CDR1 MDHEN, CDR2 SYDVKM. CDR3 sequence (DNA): TGTGCCAGCAGTTTGAGGCTGACAGCGATCAATCAGCCCCAGCATTTT. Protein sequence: CASSLRLTAINQPQHF.

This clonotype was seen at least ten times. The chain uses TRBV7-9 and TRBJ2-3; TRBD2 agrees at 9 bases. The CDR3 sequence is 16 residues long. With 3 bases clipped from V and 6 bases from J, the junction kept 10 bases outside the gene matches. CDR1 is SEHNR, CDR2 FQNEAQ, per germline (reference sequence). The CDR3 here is CASSLWLAGESDTQYF. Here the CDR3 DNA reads TGTGCCAGCAGCTTGTGGTTAGCGGGAGAGTCCGATACGCAGTATTTT.

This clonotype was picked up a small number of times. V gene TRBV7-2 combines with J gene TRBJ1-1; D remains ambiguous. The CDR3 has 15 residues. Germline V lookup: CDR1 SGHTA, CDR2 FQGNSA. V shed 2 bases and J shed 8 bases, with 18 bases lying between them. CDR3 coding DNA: TGTGCCAGCAGCTTAATAGTTTGGGCAGGAGGAGAAGCTTTCTTT. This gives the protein CASSLIVWAGGEAFF.